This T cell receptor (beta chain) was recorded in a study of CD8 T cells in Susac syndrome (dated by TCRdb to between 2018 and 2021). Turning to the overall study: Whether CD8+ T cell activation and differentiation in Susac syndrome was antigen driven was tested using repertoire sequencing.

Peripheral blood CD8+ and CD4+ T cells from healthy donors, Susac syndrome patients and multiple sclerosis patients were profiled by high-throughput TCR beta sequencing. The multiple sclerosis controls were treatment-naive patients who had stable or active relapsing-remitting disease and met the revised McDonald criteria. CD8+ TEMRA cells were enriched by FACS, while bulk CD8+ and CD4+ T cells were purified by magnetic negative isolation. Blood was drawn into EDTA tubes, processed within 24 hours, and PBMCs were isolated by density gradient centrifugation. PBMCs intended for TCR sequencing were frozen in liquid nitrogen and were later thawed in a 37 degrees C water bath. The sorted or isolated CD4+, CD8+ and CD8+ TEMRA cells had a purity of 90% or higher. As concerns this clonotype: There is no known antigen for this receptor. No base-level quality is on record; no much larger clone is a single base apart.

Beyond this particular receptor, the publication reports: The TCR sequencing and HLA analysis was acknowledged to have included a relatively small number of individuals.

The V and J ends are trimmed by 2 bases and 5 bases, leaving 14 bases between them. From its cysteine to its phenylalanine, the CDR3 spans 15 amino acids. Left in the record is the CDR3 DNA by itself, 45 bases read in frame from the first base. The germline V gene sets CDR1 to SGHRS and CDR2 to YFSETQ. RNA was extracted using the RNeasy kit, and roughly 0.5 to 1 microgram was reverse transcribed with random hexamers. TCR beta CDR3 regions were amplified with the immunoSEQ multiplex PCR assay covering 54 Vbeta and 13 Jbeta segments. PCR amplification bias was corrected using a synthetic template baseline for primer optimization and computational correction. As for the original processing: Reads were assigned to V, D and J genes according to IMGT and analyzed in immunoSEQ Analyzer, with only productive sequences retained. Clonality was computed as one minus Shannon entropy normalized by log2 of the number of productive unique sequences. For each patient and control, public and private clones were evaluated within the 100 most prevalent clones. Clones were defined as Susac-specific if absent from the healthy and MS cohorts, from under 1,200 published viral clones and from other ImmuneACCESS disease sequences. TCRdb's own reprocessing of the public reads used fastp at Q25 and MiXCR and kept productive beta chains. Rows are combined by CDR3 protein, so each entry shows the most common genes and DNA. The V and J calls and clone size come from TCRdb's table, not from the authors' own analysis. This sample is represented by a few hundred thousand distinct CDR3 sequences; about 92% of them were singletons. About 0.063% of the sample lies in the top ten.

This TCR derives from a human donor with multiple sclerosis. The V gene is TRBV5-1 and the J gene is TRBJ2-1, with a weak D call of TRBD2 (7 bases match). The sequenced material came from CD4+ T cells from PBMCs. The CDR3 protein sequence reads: CASSFAGADNNEQFF. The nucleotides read TGCGCCAGCAGCTTCGCGGGGGCCGACAACAATGAGCAGTTCTTC.